This T cell receptor (beta chain) is drawn from a study of control samples from healthy donors and cancer patients. Only in-frame clones appear in the TCRdb table, and some are missing; sequencing was by immunoSEQ multiplex PCR. The data show 65,000 to 100,000 clones, more than 75% seen once. Per germline, CDR1 SGHRS and CDR2 YFSETQ. The CDR3 is 14 amino acids. V shed 8 bases and J shed 3 bases, with 18 bases lying between them. The rearrangement links TRBV5-1 to TRBJ2-7; D possibly corresponds to TRBD1 (5 bases). This TCR derives from a man aged 50-60 years in good health. Sequencing was done on a sample of blood. In DNA form, the CDR3 reads TGCGCCAGGATGGGCAGGGCCGCGTACTACGAGCAGTACGTC. This gives the protein CARMGRAAYYEQYV.